One and the same sample provided the 10 T cell receptor beta chains below, sequenced in a study of T cell repertoires in ileal Crohn's disease. TCRdb's copy holds only in-frame clones and misses some; the assay was immunoSEQ multiplex PCR. The sample carries some 13,000 clones, around 82% recorded once. What was sequenced was ileal tissue. The origin of the receptors is an adult with Crohn's disease.

This clone came up once. V gene TRBV18 combines with J gene TRBJ2-7; D perhaps matches TRBD1 (6 bases). V lost 2 bases and J 2 bases, leaving 16 bases between the germline ends. CDR3 length: 16 residues. Germline V gene lookup returns CDR1 KGHSH and CDR2 LQKENI. Written as DNA, the CDR3 is TGTGCCAGCTCACCAGTGACAGGCGGGTCTCCCTACGAGCAGTACTTC. It encodes CASSPVTGGSPYEQYF.

This chain uses TRBV10-2 with TRBJ1-1; D may be TRBD1 (5 bases). Per germline, CDR1 WSHSY and CDR2 SAAADI. The length of the CDR3 is 11 residues. Deletions cut 9 bases from V and 1 base from J, with 6 bases between. The CDR3 DNA sequence: TGCGCCAGTGGACAGAACACTGAAGCTTTCTTT. Amino acids: CASGQNTEAFF.

The V call is TRBV7-6, the J call TRBJ2-3; TRBD1 might be the D (6 bases). The length of the CDR3 is 16 residues. V shed 5 bases and J shed 1 base, with 16 bases lying between them. Per germline, CDR1 SGHVS and CDR2 FNYEAQ. CDR3: CASSRRPRGGTDTQYF. For the CDR3, the DNA is TGTGCCAGCAGCAGACGCCCCAGGGGTGGCACAGATACGCAGTATTTT.

The V and J genes are TRBV2 and TRBJ2-7, with 8 bases matching TRBD2. The CDR3 totals 14 residues. The V gene end was trimmed by 6 bases and the J gene end by 5 bases; junction bases not matched to a gene: 9. Germline CDR1 reads SNHLY; CDR2 reads FYNNEI. CDR3 in amino acids: CASRPGLGVDEQYF. The CDR3 nucleotides read TGTGCCAGCAGGCCGGGACTAGGGGTCGACGAGCAGTACTTC. The full variable domain, with the rest looked up from reference TRBV2 and TRBJ2-7, is EPEVTQTPSHQVTQMGQEVILRCVPISNHLYFYWYRQILGQKVEFLVSFYNNEISEKSEIFDDQFSVERPDGSNFTLKIRSTKLEDSAMYFCASRPGLGVDEQYFGPGTRLTVT.

This clone was found once. The rearrangement joins TRBV10-2 to TRBJ2-4; TRBD1 might be the D (5 bases). CDR3 length: 16 amino acids. Germline V gives CDR1 WSHSY, CDR2 SAAADI. Trimming removed 3 bases from V and 0 bases from J, with 12 bases in between. CDR3 coding DNA: TGCGCCAGCAGTGACAGGGAACTCCTAGCCAAAAACATTCAGTACTTC. Its protein is CASSDRELLAKNIQYF.

The chain combines TRBV5-1 with TRBJ2-3; a weak D match, TRBD2 (5 bases). Trimming removed 3 bases at V and 0 bases at J, with 11 bases between. CDR1 SGHRS and CDR2 YFSETQ come from the germline V gene. This CDR3 comprises 15 residues. The CDR3 nucleotides are TGCGCCAGCAGCTGGAGCGGAGGTAGCACAGATACGCAGTATTTT. This codes for CASSWSGGSTDTQYF.

The chain couples TRBV29-1 to TRBJ2-5, with 7 positions matching TRBD2. The trim removed 5 bases at V and 4 bases at J, leaving 7 bases unmatched. Germline V gene lookup returns CDR1 SQVTM and CDR2 ANQGSEA. This CDR3 region has 13 residues. The CDR3 here is CSVFSGGVETQYF. In DNA form, the CDR3 reads TGCAGCGTTTTCTCGGGGGGAGTAGAGACCCAGTACTTC.

V gene TRBV2 combines with J gene TRBJ2-1; D may be TRBD1 (5 bases). Germline V gives CDR1 SNHLY, CDR2 FYNNEI. Trimming shortened V by 3 bases and J by 9 bases, and 9 bases separated the two germline ends. There are 12 residues in the CDR3. The CDR3 DNA is TGTGCCAGCAGTGAGGGGCGCGGTGAGCAGTTCTTC. As protein: CASSEGRGEQFF.

The CDR3: CAAEPSGANVLTF. The CDR3, as DNA: TGTGCCGCGGAACCCTCTGGGGCCAACGTCCTGACTTTC. The J gene is TRBJ2-6, the V gene TRBV6-6; D remains unclear. The CDR3 sequence is 13 residues long. V was pared by 11 bases and J by 0 bases, with 8 bases between. Germline values: CDR1 MNHNY, CDR2 SVGAGI (reference sequence).

The chain carries TRBV9 and TRBJ2-7; 12 bases fit TRBD1. This CDR3 is built from 15 residues. Trimming removed 0 bases from V and 7 bases from J; junction bases left unmatched: 5. Germline-derived CDR1 and CDR2 are SGDLS and YYNGEE. The CDR3 loop is CASSVGGQGAPEQYF. CDR3 DNA sequence: TGTGCCAGCAGCGTAGGGGGACAGGGGGCCCCGGAGCAGTACTTC.